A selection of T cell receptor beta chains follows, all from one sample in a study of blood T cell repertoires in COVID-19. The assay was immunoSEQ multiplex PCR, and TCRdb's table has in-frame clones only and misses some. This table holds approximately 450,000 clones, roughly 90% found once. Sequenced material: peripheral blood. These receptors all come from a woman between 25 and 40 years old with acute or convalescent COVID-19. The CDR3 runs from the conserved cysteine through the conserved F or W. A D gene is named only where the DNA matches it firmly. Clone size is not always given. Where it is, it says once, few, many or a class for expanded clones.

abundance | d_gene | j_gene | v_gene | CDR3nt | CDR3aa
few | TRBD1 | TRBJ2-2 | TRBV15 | TGTGCCACCAGCAGGGACAGGGGTAAAACCGGGGAGCTGTTTTTT | CATSRDRGKTGELFF
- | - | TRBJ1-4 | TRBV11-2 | TGTGCCAGCAGCCCGTTCTGGGGCGATACTAATGAAAAACTGTTTTTT | CASSPFWGDTNEKLFF
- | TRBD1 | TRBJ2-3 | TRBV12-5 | TGTGCTAGTGGTTTGGGACAGGGAGTGGTTGCCACAGATACGCAGTATTTT | CASGLGQGVVATDTQYF
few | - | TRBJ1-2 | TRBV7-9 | TGTGCCAGCAGCTTAGATAAGGTCTCAGTGCGGGGCTACACCTTC | CASSLDKVSVRGYTF
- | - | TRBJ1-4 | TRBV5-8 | TGTGCCAGCAGCTTGGTTTGGGGGGATCCCTCAACTAATGAAAAACTGTTTTTT | CASSLVWGDPSTNEKLFF
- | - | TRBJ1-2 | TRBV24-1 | TGTGCCACCAGTGATTACGACGGGACTCGGGGCTACACCTTC | CATSDYDGTRGYTF
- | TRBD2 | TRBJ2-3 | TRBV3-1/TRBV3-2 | TGTGCCAGCAGCCAGGGGCGGGGGGGAGATACGCAGTATTTT | CASSQGRGGDTQYF
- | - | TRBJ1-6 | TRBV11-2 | TGTGCCAGCAGCTTAGCGGTTTCGTCACCCCTCCACTTT | CASSLAVSSPLHF
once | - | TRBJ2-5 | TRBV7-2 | TGTGCCAGCAGCTTAGTTGGAGGAGAGACCCAGTACTTC | CASSLVGGETQYF
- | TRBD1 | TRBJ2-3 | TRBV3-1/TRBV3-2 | TGTGCCAGCAGCCAAAACAGGGGAAGCACAGATACGCAGTATTTT | CASSQNRGSTDTQYF
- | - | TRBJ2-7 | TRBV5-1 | TGCGCCAGCAGCCCGGAGGGGGCTTACGAGCAGTACTTC | CASSPEGAYEQYF
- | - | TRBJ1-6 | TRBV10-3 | TGTGCCATCTACCGGGGGTCCGGGCTCTCCTATAATTCACCCCTCCACTTT | CAIYRGSGLSYNSPLHF
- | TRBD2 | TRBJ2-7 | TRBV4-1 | TGCGCCAGCAGCCAAGCTAGCGGGGGCTACGAGCAGTACTTC | CASSQASGGYEQYF
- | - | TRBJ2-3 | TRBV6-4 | TGTGCCAGCAGTGAGGCAGGGGCAGGAGGCACAGATACGCAGTATTTT | CASSEAGAGGTDTQYF
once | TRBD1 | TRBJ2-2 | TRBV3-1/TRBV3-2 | TGTGCCAGCAGCCGGGACAGGGGAAACACCGGGGAGCTGTTTTTT | CASSRDRGNTGELFF
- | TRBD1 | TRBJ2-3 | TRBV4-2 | TGTGCCAGCAGTAGGGGGCGCACAGATACGCAGTATTTT | CASSRGRTDTQYF
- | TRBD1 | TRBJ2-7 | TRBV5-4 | TGTGCCAGCAGCTTGAGTACCAGGGGGCTAACGTGGGAGCAGTACTTC | CASSLSTRGLTWEQYF
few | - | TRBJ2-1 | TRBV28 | TGTGCCAGCTACAGGGCCCCGATACCCTTGAATGAGCAGTTCTTC | CASYRAPIPLNEQFF
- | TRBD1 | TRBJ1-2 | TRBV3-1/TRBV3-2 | TGTGCCAGCAGCCAGGAACAGGGGAGAGTCGGTGGCTACACCTTC | CASSQEQGRVGGYTF
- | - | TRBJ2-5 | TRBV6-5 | TGTGCCAGCAGTTACGATTGGGGGCGCCAAGAGACCCAGTACTTC | CASSYDWGRQETQYF
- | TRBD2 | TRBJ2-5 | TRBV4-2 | TGTGCCAGCAACCCTAGCGGGGGGGACCAAGAGACCCAGTACTTC | CASNPSGGDQETQYF
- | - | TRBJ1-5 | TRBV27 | TGTGCCAGCACCCCGAGGGGGGGTAACAATCAGCCCCAGCATTTT | CASTPRGGNNQPQHF
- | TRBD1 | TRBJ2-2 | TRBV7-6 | TGTGCCAGCAGCTTAAGGGTGGGTAGGGACAGGGACACCGGGGAGCTGTTTTTT | CASSLRVGRDRDTGELFF
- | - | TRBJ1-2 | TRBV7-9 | TGTGCCAGCAGCTTGGGCGGGACGGGCTATGGCTACACCTTC | CASSLGGTGYGYTF
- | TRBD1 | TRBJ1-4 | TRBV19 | TGTGCCAGTAGTATCGCAGGGGGGAATGAAAAACTGTTTTTT | CASSIAGGNEKLFF
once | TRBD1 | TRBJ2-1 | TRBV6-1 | TGTGCCAGCAGTGAATTAAGGGGGCACCTCAATGAGCAGTTCTTC | CASSELRGHLNEQFF
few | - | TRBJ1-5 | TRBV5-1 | TGCGCCAGCAGCTTGGATGGGCTCAGCAATCAGCCCCAGCATTTT | CASSLDGLSNQPQHF
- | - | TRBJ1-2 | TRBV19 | TGTGCCAGTAGTATGCGGACTCATGGCTACACCTTC | CASSMRTHGYTF
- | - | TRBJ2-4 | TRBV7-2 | TGTGCCAGCAGTATACCACCTCGACTGGACATTCAGTACTTC | CASSIPPRLDIQYF
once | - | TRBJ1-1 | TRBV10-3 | TGTGCCATCAGTGTCGCACAGGGAAATCGAGCTTTCTTT | CAISVAQGNRAFF
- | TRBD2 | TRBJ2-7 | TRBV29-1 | TGCAGCGTTGCGCGGGGGGATTACGAGCAGTACTTC | CSVARGDYEQYF
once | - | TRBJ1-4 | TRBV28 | TGTGCCAGCAGTTTCTACTATGAAAAACTGTTTTTT | CASSFYYEKLFF
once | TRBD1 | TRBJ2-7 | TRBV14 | TGTGCCAGCAGCTACGGGACAGGTTCCTACGAGCAGTACTTC | CASSYGTGSYEQYF
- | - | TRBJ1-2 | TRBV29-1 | TGCAGCGTTGAACGTGCGGGGTTTGACTATGGCTACACCTTC | CSVERAGFDYGYTF
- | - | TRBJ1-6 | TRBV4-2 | TGTGCCAGCAGCCAAGATGAGGGGGTATCGAGGTCACCCCTCCACTTT | CASSQDEGVSRSPLHF